Each of the 7 T cell receptor beta chains below was sequenced from the same sample in a study of CD8 T cells in ankylosing spondylitis. TCRdb processed the 5' RACE reads anew with MiXCR; each CDR3 protein has one entry. The table shows 100,000 to 150,000 distinct CDR3 sequences, with approximately 9.7% occurring only once. The source material was blood, either unsorted or a sorted T cell fraction (not recorded which). The receptors shown here come from a male donor with ankylosing spondylitis or in good health (not recorded which).

This clonotype came up many times. The rearrangement uses TRBV3-1 and TRBJ2-7; D perhaps matches TRBD1 (5 bases). This CDR3 comprises 15 residues. The germline V gene encodes CDR1 LGHDT and CDR2 YNNKEL (reference sequence). Trimming removed 2 bases at V and 4 bases at J, with 15 bases between. CDR3 in DNA: TGTGCCAGCAGCCAAAGGCAGGGTCGAACTTACGAGCAGTACTTC. This gives the protein CASSQRQGRTYEQYF.

This clonotype occurred many times. The chain couples TRBV29-1 to TRBJ1-2; TRBD1 aligns across 7 bases. Trimming took 7 bases from V and 1 from J; bases not matched to a gene: 9. This CDR3 has 14 residues. Germline CDR1 is SQVTM and CDR2 is ANQGSEA. The CDR3 spells CSALTGLLNYGYTF. The CDR3 bases are TGCAGCGCGCTGACAGGGCTCCTTAACTATGGCTACACCTTC.

The table lists this clonotype with many counts. V and J are TRBV6-2 or TRBV6-3 and TRBJ2-2; D is possibly TRBD2 (6 bases). CDR3 length: 18 residues. Germline-derived CDR1 and CDR2 are MNHEY and SVGEGT. V lost 6 bases and J lost 1, with 21 bases in between. The CDR3 is CASSLPKEGARNTGELFF. For the CDR3, the DNA is TGTGCCAGCAGCTTACCGAAGGAGGGAGCTAGGAACACCGGGGAGCTGTTTTTT.

V and J are TRBV7-2 and TRBJ2-7; 8 bases are shared with TRBD2. The CDR3 is 15 residues long. V shed 5 bases and J 8 bases; nucleotides not matched to a gene: 14. Germline CDR1 SGHTA, CDR2 FQGNSA. In DNA form, the CDR3 reads TGTGCCAGCAGCCTTAAGACTAGCGAAGGCGGGAAGCAGTACTTC. This encodes CASSLKTSEGGKQYF.

This clonotype was counted at least ten times. The CDR3: CASRKGLAGSYNEQFF. DNA for the CDR3: TGTGCCAGCAGAAAGGGACTAGCGGGCTCCTACAATGAGCAGTTCTTC. V is TRBV6-1 and J is TRBJ2-1; TRBD2 matches at 12 bases. This CDR3 contains 16 residues. V dropped 6 bases and J dropped 0; count of bases not matched to a gene: 3. Germline CDR1 and CDR2: MNHNS and SASEGT.

This sequence joins TRBV20-1 and TRBJ2-3; possible D gene TRBD2, 5 bases. V was cut by 6 bases and J by 2 bases, with 18 bases left in between. CDR3 length equals 15 residues. Germline CDR1 is DFQATT and CDR2 is SNEGSKA (reference sequence). The CDR3 loop reads CSARSGGQNTDTQYF. In DNA form, the CDR3 reads TGCAGTGCCCGCTCAGGCGGGCAAAACACAGATACGCAGTATTTT.

The V call is TRBV28, the J call TRBJ2-1; D is unresolved. The CDR3 totals 13 residues. Germline loops: CDR1 MDHEN, CDR2 SYDVKM. The V end lost 8 bases, the J end lost 9 bases, and 17 bases lay between the germline ends. Written as DNA, the CDR3 is TGTGCCAGCGGCCAAACTAACCCGGCTGAGCAGTTCTTC. It is translated as CASGQTNPAEQFF.